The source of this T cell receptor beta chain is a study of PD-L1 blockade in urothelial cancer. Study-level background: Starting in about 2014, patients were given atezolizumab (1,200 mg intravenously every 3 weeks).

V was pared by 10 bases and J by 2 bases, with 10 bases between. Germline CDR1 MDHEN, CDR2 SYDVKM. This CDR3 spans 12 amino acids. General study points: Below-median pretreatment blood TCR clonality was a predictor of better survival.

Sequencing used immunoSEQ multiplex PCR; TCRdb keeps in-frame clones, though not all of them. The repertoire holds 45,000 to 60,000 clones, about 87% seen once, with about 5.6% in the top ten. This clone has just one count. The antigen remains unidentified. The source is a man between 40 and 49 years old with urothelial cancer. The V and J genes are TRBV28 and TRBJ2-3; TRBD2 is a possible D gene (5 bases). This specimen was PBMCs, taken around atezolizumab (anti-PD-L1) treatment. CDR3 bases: TGTGCCACCCGGGAAGACACAGATACGCAGTATTTT. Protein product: CATREDTDTQYF.